This TCR beta chain is from a study of immune characterization of retroperitoneal liposarcoma. In this sample, this clonotype is medium-sized. The junction shows a germline mismatch at one end, possibly a read error. TCRdb analysed the PCR reads with MiXCR anew, one entry per CDR3 protein. The sample includes approximately 9,400 distinct CDR3 sequences, roughly a quarter seen only once; the top ten take roughly 8.5%. This CDR3 is built from 15 residues. Germline values: CDR1 SSHAT, CDR2 FNYEAQ (reference sequence). The material sequenced was tumor tissue. This chain connects TRBV7-7 to TRBJ2-5; TRBD1 might be the D (5 bases). This TCR came from a male donor with retroperitoneal liposarcoma. The CDR3 nucleotides are TGTGCTAGCAGCTTATACGGCGGCCAGGGAGAGACCCAGTACTTC. Translating gives CASSLYGGQGETQYF.